The 17 T cell receptor beta chains below come from one sample, sequenced in a study of a mutant IDH1 vaccine in newly diagnosed glioma (dated by TCRdb to the early 2020s). The time point tag for this specimen amounts to: week 47, end of study. Each vaccine dose, consisting of 300 ug of a 20-mer mutant IDH1 peptide in Montanide, was administered subcutaneously with topical imiquimod. Libraries were constructed by the immunoSEQ multiplex PCR assay. The source is immuneACCESS, and TCRdb retained only in-frame sequences with V and J called. Part of the clones is not carried over; for the studies checked, unresolved V genes explain less than half of this, and the remainder is unexplained. Present in this sample are 30,000 to 40,000 clones, 90% of which were seen just once. Jointly, the top ten make up about 5% of the sample. What these receptors recognize is not known. This specimen consisted of PBMCs, obtained from a glioma patient whose treatment included an IDH1 peptide vaccine. The origin of the receptors is a woman aged 40 to 50 with glioma.

The chain uses TRBV2 and TRBJ2-5; D unresolved. Germline V gene sequence: CDR1 SNHLY, CDR2 FYNNEI. This CDR3 contains 15 residues. The V and J ends lost 6 bases and 1 base respectively, with 15 bases between them. The CDR3 DNA sequence: TGTGCCAGCAGCCCGATTTTGGCGCGCCAAGAGACCCAGTACTTC. It codes for CASSPILARQETQYF. The complete variable domain, with remaining parts taken from reference TRBV2 and TRBJ2-5, reads EPEVTQTPSHQVTQMGQEVILRCVPISNHLYFYWYRQILGQKVEFLVSFYNNEISEKSEIFDDQFSVERPDGSNFTLKIRSTKLEDSAMYFCASSPILARQETQYFGPGTRLLVL.

This chain links TRBV7-2 with TRBJ2-3; 8 bases are shared with TRBD2. The germline CDR1 and CDR2 sequences are SGHTA and FQGNSA. This CDR3 is 17 amino acids long. Unmatched junction bases numbered 6, after V lost 1 base and J lost 0 bases. This CDR3 is CASSLGPGGTSTDTQYF. CDR3 nucleotide sequence: TGTGCCAGCAGCTTAGGCCCGGGGGGGACCAGCACAGATACGCAGTATTTT. Together with reference TRBV7-2 and TRBJ2-3, the CDR3 gives the full variable domain: GAGVSQSPSNKVTEKGKDVELRCDPISGHTALYWYRQSLGQGLEFLIYFQGNSAPDKSGLPSDRFSAERTGGSVSTLTIQRTQQEDSAVYLCASSLGPGGTSTDTQYFGPGTRLTVL.

The chain joins TRBV4-1 to TRBJ2-2; 7 nucleotides line up with TRBD2. Germline V gene data show CDR1 as MGHRA and CDR2 as YSYEKL. The CDR3 is made up of 15 amino acids. Trimming removed 1 base from V and 5 bases from J; junction bases left unmatched: 4. The CDR3 sequence: CASSQGWRETGELFF. CDR3 nucleotide sequence: TGCGCCAGCAGCCAAGGCTGGCGGGAGACCGGGGAGCTGTTTTTT.

The V call is TRBV4-2, the J call TRBJ1-5, with a tentative D call TRBD1 (6 bases). The V gene's germline CDR1 is LGHNA and CDR2 YNFKEQ. Deletions cut 4 bases from V and 5 bases from J, with 15 bases between. The CDR3 loop spans 15 amino acids. The CDR3 bases are TGTGCCAGCAGCCGGATACAGGGAGTCGATCAGCCCCAGCATTTT. Translating it yields CASSRIQGVDQPQHF.

The chain uses TRBV5-8 and TRBJ1-5; 8 bases are a match to TRBD1. J lost 7 bases, V lost 4 bases, and 4 bases had no gene match. This CDR3 contains 13 residues. The germline V gene encodes CDR1 SGHTS and CDR2 YDEGEE. The CDR3 nucleotides are TGTGCCAGCAGCGGAACAGGGGGACAGCCCCAGCATTTT. Translation: CASSGTGGQPQHF.

The chain links TRBV6-1 to TRBJ1-3; D is unresolved. V was pared by 3 bases and J by 1 base, with 10 bases between. This CDR3 comprises 15 residues. The germline CDR1 and CDR2 sequences are MNHNS and SASEGT. CDR3 coding DNA: TGTGCCAGCAGTGATTCGTCACCGTCTGGAAACACCATATATTTT. It translates to CASSDSSPSGNTIYF.

The chain couples TRBV5-6 to TRBJ2-2, with a possible D match to TRBD1 (6 bases). The CDR3 runs to 15 residues. Looked up from germline, CDR1 is SGHDT and CDR2 is YYEEEE. V lost 2 bases and J 5 bases, leaving 13 bases between the germline ends. The CDR3 DNA sequence: TGTGCCAGCAGCTTTACAGGGTTATATACCGGGGAGCTGTTTTTT. Protein product: CASSFTGLYTGELFF.

The rearrangement links TRBV6-6 to TRBJ1-1, with unresolved D. V lost 8 bases and J 4 bases, leaving 14 bases between the germline ends. CDR3 length: 13 amino acids. Germline values: CDR1 MNHNY, CDR2 SVGAGI (reference sequence). The CDR3 nucleotides read TGTGCCAGCCATCCCGGTTGGGGCACTGAAGCTTTCTTT. This translates into CASHPGWGTEAFF.

This clone has a single count. V gene TRBV19 combines with J gene TRBJ1-1; 8 bases align to TRBD1. This CDR3 comprises 15 residues. The junction had 10 bases not matched to a gene; V was cut back by 2 bases and J by 8 bases. The germline V gene has CDR1 LNHDA and CDR2 SQIVND (reference sequence). The CDR3: CASSIPGRGRPEAFF. In DNA form, the CDR3 reads TGTGCCAGTAGTATACCCGGCAGGGGGCGCCCCGAAGCTTTCTTT.

The sample holds one count of this clone. This chain links TRBV5-4 with TRBJ2-5, with TRBD2 matching over 12 bases. Trimming took 0 bases from V and 5 from J; bases not matched to a gene: 5. The CDR3 extends over 16 amino acids. Germline V gene sequence: CDR1 SGHNT, CDR2 YYREEE (reference sequence). The CDR3 coding sequence is TGTGCCAGCAGCTTGGCACCTAGCGGGGGGGATGAGACCCAGTACTTC. Protein: CASSLAPSGGDETQYF.

The CDR3 DNA follows: TGCGCCAGCAGCCAATCGCCGCCTTGGACTAGCGGGGGGGCCGGGGAGCTGTTTTTT. This sequence encodes CASSQSPPWTSGGAGELFF. The J gene is TRBJ2-2, the V gene TRBV4-3; 15 bases map to TRBD2. The V and J ends lost 2 bases and 6 bases, in that order; junction bases with no gene match: 10. This CDR3 comprises 19 residues. Germline CDR1 and CDR2: LGHNA and YSLEER.

V is TRBV7-2 and J is TRBJ2-3; perhaps TRBD2 as D (5 bases). Trimming removed 1 base from V and 4 bases from J, with 12 bases in between. This CDR3 spans 15 amino acids. Germline values: CDR1 SGHTA, CDR2 FQGNSA. DNA for the CDR3: TGTGCCAGCAGCTTAGATGTTAGGCGGGCAGATACGCAGTATTTT. Protein sequence: CASSLDVRRADTQYF.

The V gene is TRBV2, the J gene TRBJ1-2; possibly TRBD1 for D (5 bases). This CDR3 contains 14 residues. From germline, CDR1 is SNHLY and CDR2 FYNNEI. V was trimmed by 6 bases and J by 0 bases, leaving 11 bases between them. Here the CDR3 DNA reads TGTGCCAGCAGAGCGGACAACTCTAACTATGGCTACACCTTC. Its protein is CASRADNSNYGYTF.

This chain joins TRBV30 and TRBJ2-7, with 12 positions matching TRBD2. V shed 0 bases and J 1 base; nucleotides not matched to a gene: 7. The CDR3 is made up of 17 amino acids. Germline assignment: CDR1 GTSNPN and CDR2 SVGIG (reference sequence). This CDR3 reads CAWSVTSGGRMSYEQYF. Here the CDR3 DNA reads TGTGCCTGGAGTGTAACTAGCGGGGGGCGGATGTCCTACGAGCAGTACTTC.

This clone was observed a few times. V and J are TRBV5-1 and TRBJ1-2, with 8 nucleotides matching TRBD1. V was clipped by 0 bases and J by 3 bases; unmatched bases: 16. Germline CDR1 is SGHRS and CDR2 is YFSETQ. The CDR3 is made up of 19 amino acids. Written as DNA, the CDR3 is TGCGCCAGCAGCTTGGCCGGGATCAGGGCGGGGACAGGATACTATGGCTACACCTTC. Translation: CASSLAGIRAGTGYYGYTF.

This chain uses TRBV6-6 with TRBJ2-5; D is ambiguous. Per the germline V gene, CDR1 is MNHNY and CDR2 is SVGAGI (reference sequence). Trimming removed 11 bases at V and 1 base at J, with 11 bases between. This CDR3 has 12 amino acids. CDR3 nucleotides: TGTGCCGGCCGGAAAGGCCAAGAGACCCAGTACTTC. Its translation is CAGRKGQETQYF.

The genes are TRBV28 and TRBJ2-5; D may be TRBD1 (6 bases). The V end lost 6 bases, the J end lost 4 bases, and 12 bases lay between the germline ends. The CDR3 extends over 13 amino acids. CDR1 MDHEN and CDR2 SYDVKM come from the germline V gene. The CDR3 region has the DNA TGTGCCAGCAGAAGTGGGGGCGGAGAGACCCAGTACTTC. As protein: CASRSGGGETQYF.